These T cell receptor beta chains were read from a single sample in a study of PD-1 blockade in classical Hodgkin lymphoma. Produced via immunoSEQ multiplex PCR; TCRdb's table is partial and in-frame only. The sample lists roughly 29,000 clones, more than 85% occurring once. Sequencing input: peripheral blood mononuclear cells (PBMCs). The receptors were gathered from a human donor with classical Hodgkin lymphoma. Both conserved end residues are part of each CDR3. D genes are given only for firm matches. For some rows the clone size is stated as once, few or many, or as a class when expanded; others skip it.

d_call	clone_size	j_call	v_call	cdr3_aa	cdr3_nt
.	.	TRBJ2-7	TRBV7-9	CASSPSRTRYEQYF	TGTGCCAGCAGCCCCAGTCGGACTCGCTACGAGCAGTACTTC
TRBD1	.	TRBJ2-7	TRBV11-1	CASSLGAGTGTYEQYF	TGTGCCAGCAGCTTAGGGGCCGGGACAGGTACCTACGAGCAGTACTTC
.	once	TRBJ1-2	TRBV21-1	CASSLWPRTSDYGYTF	TGTGCCAGCAGCCTTTGGCCCAGGACCAGCGACTATGGCTACACCTTC
TRBD1	.	TRBJ2-2	TRBV5-1	CASAGTANTGELFF	TGCGCCAGCGCCGGGACAGCGAACACCGGGGAGCTGTTTTTT
.	.	TRBJ2-7	TRBV28	CASSLRELSYEQYF	TGTGCCAGCAGTCTCCGGGAGTTGTCCTACGAGCAGTACTTC
.	once	TRBJ2-4	TRBV21-1	CASSCIYRDGKNIQYF	TGTGCCAGCAGTTGTATTTACAGGGATGGCAAAAACATTCAGTACTTC
.	.	TRBJ1-1	TRBV18	CASSPPGGNTEAFF	TGTGCCAGCTCACCACCGGGGGGGAACACTGAAGCTTTCTTT
TRBD2	.	TRBJ2-3	TRBV30	CAWSRALAGGTDTQYF	TGTGCCTGGAGTCGTGCTCTAGCGGGGGGCACAGATACGCAGTATTTT
TRBD1	.	TRBJ1-5	TRBV5-1	CASSFSGGDQPQHF	TGCGCCAGCAGCTTTTCAGGGGGCGATCAGCCCCAGCATTTT
.	.	TRBJ2-1	TRBV12-1	CASSPRTSGINDNEQFF	TGTGCCAGCAGCCCAAGGACTAGCGGGATAAACGACAATGAGCAGTTCTTC
.	.	TRBJ2-1	TRBV27	CASKIFGGNEQFF	TGTGCCAGCAAAATCTTCGGGGGCAATGAGCAGTTCTTC
TRBD1	.	TRBJ2-1	TRBV6-6	CASSRRQGANEQFF	TGTGCCAGCAGTCGCCGACAGGGGGCGAATGAGCAGTTCTTC
TRBD1	.	TRBJ2-5	TRBV7-9	CASSGQTGSQETQYF	TGTGCCAGCAGCGGACAGACAGGGAGCCAAGAGACCCAGTACTTC
TRBD2	.	TRBJ2-7	TRBV7-2	CASSKTWTSLNYEQYF	TGTGCCAGCAGCAAAACTTGGACTAGCCTAAACTACGAGCAGTACTTC
.	.	TRBJ1-5	TRBV28	CASSLSRQAAQPQHF	TGTGCCAGCAGTCTTTCCCGACAGGCTGCTCAGCCCCAGCATTTT
.	.	TRBJ1-2	TRBV12-2	CASRLVGRGPDGYTF	TGTGCAAGTCGCTTAGTGGGCAGGGGGCCCGATGGCTACACCTTC
TRBD1	.	TRBJ1-2	TRBV28	CASSFQGGDYGYTF	TGTGCCAGCAGTTTTCAGGGGGGAGACTATGGCTACACCTTC
.	.	TRBJ2-7	TRBV6-5	CASSSDLPYYEQYF	TGTGCCAGCAGTTCGGATCTCCCTTATTACGAGCAGTACTTC
.	.	TRBJ2-5	TRBV9	CASSVGQIQETQYF	TGTGCCAGCAGCGTAGGGCAGATCCAAGAGACCCAGTACTTC
.	.	TRBJ2-2	TRBV19	CASSMSPGWQVLDGELFF	TGTGCCAGTAGTATGAGCCCGGGGTGGCAGGTTTTAGACGGGGAGCTGTTTTTT
TRBD1	.	TRBJ2-3	TRBV25-1	CASGDRVTDTQYF	TGTGCCAGCGGTGACAGGGTGACAGATACGCAGTATTTT
TRBD2	.	TRBJ2-1	TRBV6-4	CASSDPGLTNEQFF	TGTGCCAGCAGTGACCCGGGACTAACCAATGAGCAGTTCTTC
TRBD2	.	TRBJ2-5	TRBV2	CASRRTSGTHETQYF	TGTGCCAGCAGGAGGACTAGCGGGACTCACGAGACCCAGTACTTC
.	.	TRBJ1-4	TRBV27	CASRSYRFPNEKLFF	TGTGCCAGCAGATCCTACCGATTTCCTAATGAAAAACTGTTTTTT
TRBD1	.	TRBJ2-1	TRBV4-1	CASSLQVGGRYNEQFF	TGCGCCAGCAGCCTCCAGGTAGGGGGCCGCTACAATGAGCAGTTCTTC
TRBD2	.	TRBJ2-1	TRBV5-6	CASSLSASGYNEQFF	TGTGCCAGCAGCTTGTCGGCTAGCGGCTACAATGAGCAGTTCTTC
TRBD1	few	TRBJ2-1	TRBV7-8	CASSNPMDRGQFF	TGTGCCAGCAGCAACCCTATGGACAGGGGGCAGTTCTTC
.	once	TRBJ2-3	TRBV5-1	CASSLGSRWGTDTQYF	TGCGCCAGCAGCTTGGGGTCTCGGTGGGGCACAGATACGCAGTATTTT
TRBD2	.	TRBJ2-3	TRBV5-1	CASSSSSGSGADTQYF	TGCGCCAGCAGCTCATCTAGCGGGAGTGGGGCAGATACGCAGTATTTT
.	.	TRBJ1-5	TRBV7-9	CASSLEGRSNQPQHF	TGTGCCAGCAGCTTAGAGGGAAGGAGCAATCAGCCCCAGCATTTT
.	.	TRBJ2-4	TRBV4-3	CASSQERYRGIAKNIQYF	TGCGCCAGCAGCCAAGAACGTTATCGGGGGATAGCCAAAAACATTCAGTACTTC
.	.	TRBJ2-5	TRBV27	CAIPEYVWRSRETQYF	TGTGCCATCCCCGAATACGTCTGGCGGAGTCGGGAGACCCAGTACTTC
TRBD1	once	TRBJ2-2	TRBV5-4	CASSLPQGASGELFF	TGTGCCAGCAGCTTGCCTCAGGGGGCTTCCGGGGAGCTGTTTTTT
TRBD1	.	TRBJ1-5	TRBV19	CASSRFQGASDQPQHF	TGTGCCAGTAGCCGTTTCCAGGGGGCATCGGATCAGCCCCAGCATTTT